The 25 T cell receptor beta chains presented below share a single source sample, sequenced in a study of T cell clusters in autoimmune cytopenias. Multiplex touch-down PCR amplified TRB using TRB-A and TRB-B pools in one tube. TCRdb reprocessed the multiplex PCR reads; each CDR3 protein has one entry and no DNA is given. The specimen's table records under 11,000 distinct CDR3 sequences. TRB was amplified from about 250 ng of peripheral blood genomic DNA per sample. The same sample was also used in a study of T cell repertoires in aging, cancer and after chemotherapy.

Sequencing was done on a sample of peripheral blood. These receptor sequences come from a human donor in good health.

The chain combines TRBV6-2 or TRBV6-3 with TRBJ2-2; the D gene TCRdb calls, TRBD1, cannot be checked with no DNA. Germline CDR1 reads MNHEY; CDR2 reads SVGEGT. The CDR3 is 17 residues long. This CDR3 reads CASSYTGTVGNTGELFF.

By frequency, this clonotype registers medium-sized. The V and J genes are TRBV18 and TRBJ2-3; TCRdb's D gene call, TRBD1, goes unchecked for lack of DNA. Germline lookup yields CDR1 KGHSH and CDR2 LQKENI. This CDR3 spans 14 amino acids. CDR3 sequence: CASSKTGGVDTQYF.

The chain couples TRBV28 to TRBJ1-2; TCRdb lists TRBD1, though no DNA is available to test this call. The CDR3 is 11 residues long. Per germline, CDR1 MDHEN and CDR2 SYDVKM. CDR3 sequence: CASSLPGLYTF.

The J gene is TRBJ2-1, the V gene TRBV6-1; TCRdb proposes TRBD1, but this gene call is untestable without DNA. The CDR3 runs to 16 residues. Germline V lookup: CDR1 MNHNS, CDR2 SASEGT. Here the CDR3 reads CASSEVVGGTYNEQFF.

The gene calls are TRBV7-9 and TRBJ1-1; the D gene TCRdb calls, TRBD1, cannot be checked with no DNA. The germline gives CDR1 SEHNR, CDR2 FQNEAQ (reference sequence). The CDR3 is 14 amino acids. The CDR3 reads CASSQRGGDTEAFF.

V is TRBV6-2 or TRBV6-3 and J is TRBJ2-2; the TCRdb D gene call, TRBD1, has no DNA to confirm it. The germline V gene encodes CDR1 MNHEY and CDR2 SVGEGT. This CDR3 region has 18 residues. CDR3 region: CASSYRVRGGWNTGELFF.

Measured by frequency, this clonotype is medium-sized (0.01 to 0.1%). The CDR3 here is CATSEGLADEQFF. The J gene is TRBJ2-1, the V gene TRBV15; the D gene TCRdb calls, TRBD2, cannot be checked with no DNA. Germline V gene data show CDR1 as LNHNV and CDR2 as YYDKDF (reference sequence). CDR3 length: 13 amino acids. The full variable domain, rest sourced from reference TRBV15 and TRBJ2-1, is DAMVIQNPRYQVTQFGKPVTLSCSQTLNHNVMYWYQQKSSQAPKLLFHYYDKDFNNEADTPDNFQSRRPNTSFCFLDIRSPGLGDTAMYLCATSEGLADEQFFGPGTRLTVL.

The rearrangement links TRBV11-1 to TRBJ1-3; there is no DNA to check the TCRdb D call of TRBD1. Germline assignment: CDR1 SGHAT and CDR2 FQDESV (reference sequence). This CDR3 comprises 16 residues. This CDR3 reads CASSPPTGVRGNTIYF.

This chain joins TRBV12-3 or TRBV12-4 and TRBJ2-5; TCRdb proposes TRBD1, but this gene call is untestable without DNA. The CDR3 is 15 amino acids. Here the CDR3 reads CASSLLQGASETQYF.

CDR3 amino acids: CASRIGNYGYTF. This sequence joins TRBV19 and TRBJ1-2. This CDR3 has 12 residues. The germline CDR1 and CDR2 sequences are LNHDA and SQIVND (reference sequence). The whole variable domain, remainder taken from reference TRBV19 and TRBJ1-2, is DGGITQSPKYLFRKEGQNVTLSCEQNLNHDAMYWYRQDPGQGLRLIYYSQIVNDFQKGDIAEGYSVSREKKESFPLTVTSAQKNPTAFYLCASRIGNYGYTFGSGTRLTVV.

The chain carries TRBV5-4 and TRBJ1-3. This CDR3 region has 13 residues. Germline V gene data show CDR1 as SGHNT and CDR2 as YYREEE (reference sequence). CDR3 protein: CASSLRSGNTIYF.

Measured by frequency, this clonotype is medium-sized (0.01 to 0.1%). The CDR3 loop is CASSLPLRQGTGELFF. The V call is TRBV5-4, the J call TRBJ2-2; TCRdb picks TRBD1, but there is no DNA to check that call. CDR3 length equals 16 residues. Germline V gene lookup returns CDR1 SGHNT and CDR2 YYREEE (reference sequence).

The chain's CDR3 is CSASWGDKTDTQYF. V is TRBV20-1 and J is TRBJ2-3. The length of the CDR3 is 14 residues. Germline V gene data show CDR1 as DFQATT and CDR2 as SNEGSKA (reference sequence).

This chain links TRBV5-1 with TRBJ2-3. Germline V CDR1 and CDR2: SGHRS, YFSETQ. The CDR3 spans 13 residues. The CDR3 sequence is CASSLFSSDTQYF.

The chain is built from TRBV5-1 and TRBJ1-4; TCRdb names TRBD1, which stays unverified in the absence of DNA. CDR1 and CDR2 from the germline V gene are SGHRS and YFSETQ. The CDR3 spans 15 residues. The CDR3 reads CASSRDGTVEEKLFF.

The chain combines TRBV12-3 or TRBV12-4 with TRBJ2-6. The CDR3 runs 15 residues. The CDR3 sequence is CASSPHRAGANVLTF.

This chain connects TRBV6-2 or TRBV6-3 to TRBJ1-4; TCRdb's assignment of TRBD1 cannot be checked, as there is no DNA. CDR1 and CDR2 from the germline V gene are MNHEY and SVGEGT. The CDR3 loop spans 12 amino acids. The CDR3 region is CASNYRGKELFF.

The chain combines TRBV5-4 with TRBJ2-7; the TCRdb D gene call, TRBD1, has no DNA to confirm it. The CDR3 sequence is 13 residues long. CDR1 is SGHNT and CDR2 is YYREEE in the germline V gene (reference sequence). CDR3 in amino acids: CASTGTGGYEQYF.

The V gene is TRBV18, the J gene TRBJ2-7; without DNA, the TCRdb call of TRBD1 cannot be checked. Germline V gene data show CDR1 as KGHSH and CDR2 as LQKENI. The CDR3 length is 16 residues. CDR3: CASSQRPGQGSYEQYF.

In terms of frequency, this clonotype is medium-sized. J is TRBJ1-2 and V is TRBV30; TCRdb gives TRBD1 as the D gene, but with no DNA this cannot be confirmed. This CDR3 spans 12 amino acids. Per germline, CDR1 GTSNPN and CDR2 SVGIG (reference sequence). The CDR3 sequence: CAWSYRVNGYTF.

V gene TRBV6-5 combines with J gene TRBJ2-3. Germline V lookup: CDR1 MNHEY, CDR2 SVGAGI. This CDR3 has 15 residues. The CDR3 spells CASSEVSAGKGTQYF.

The chain combines TRBV6-5 with TRBJ1-1. CDR1 is MNHEY, CDR2 SVGAGI, per germline. The CDR3 has 14 residues. The CDR3 loop reads CASSLGIRHTEAFF.

The chain couples TRBV5-1 to TRBJ1-1; no DNA is available, so the TRBD1 call from TCRdb remains unchecked. The CDR3 is made up of 14 amino acids. Per the germline V gene, CDR1 is SGHRS and CDR2 is YFSETQ. CDR3 region: CASSSHRSNTEAFF.

This chain links TRBV6-5 with TRBJ1-3; TCRdb proposes TRBD1, but this gene call is untestable without DNA. This CDR3 comprises 14 residues. Germline CDR1 is MNHEY and CDR2 is SVGAGI. The CDR3 protein is CASSVDRGGNTIYF.

The CDR3 spells CASSPPRTNTGELFF. The gene calls are TRBV5-4 and TRBJ2-2; TCRdb reports TRBD1, a call that lacks DNA to check it against. Germline loops: CDR1 SGHNT, CDR2 YYREEE (reference sequence). The CDR3 has 15 residues. Using reference TRBV5-4 and TRBJ2-2 for the parts outside the CDR3, the full variable domain is ETGVTQSPTHLIKTRGQQVTLRCSSQSGHNTVSWYQQALGQGPQFIFQYYREEENGRGNFPPRFSGLQFPNYSSELNVNALELDDSALYLCASSPPRTNTGELFFGEGSRLTVL.